What follows is one T cell receptor beta chain and its context. Its specificity is unknown. The data derive from a study of cytomegalovirus exposure and HLA in healthy donors. Study outcomes and limitations: The study had only CMV serostatus as immune exposure information. Analysis was carried out at a later point, and it linked a missense DCLRE1C variant to TCR beta V- and J-gene trimming. A later examination showed that TCR association rates differed by HLA locus, with DRB1 most and HLA-C fewest. In an earlier analysis, productive rearrangement rates for most beta V segments clustered near 87% or 30%.

CDR3 length: 17 amino acids. Germline V gene sequence: CDR1 WSHSY, CDR2 SAAADI. Trimming left V 4 bases short and J 3 bases short, with 21 bases between. The PCR contained 60 Vbeta and 13 Jbeta primers. This table comes from immunoSEQ multiplex PCR, and its TCRdb copy is limited to in-frame clones, with some not included. This table holds tens of thousands of clones. The sequence came from a female donor in good health and CMV-seropositive. The genes are TRBV10-2 and TRBJ1-2; D ambiguous. Sequenced: PBMCs. As DNA, the CDR3 is TGCGCCAGCAGTGCCGGATACCGGGATCCAGTGGACTATGGCTACACCTTC. Translating it yields CASSAGYRDPVDYGYTF.